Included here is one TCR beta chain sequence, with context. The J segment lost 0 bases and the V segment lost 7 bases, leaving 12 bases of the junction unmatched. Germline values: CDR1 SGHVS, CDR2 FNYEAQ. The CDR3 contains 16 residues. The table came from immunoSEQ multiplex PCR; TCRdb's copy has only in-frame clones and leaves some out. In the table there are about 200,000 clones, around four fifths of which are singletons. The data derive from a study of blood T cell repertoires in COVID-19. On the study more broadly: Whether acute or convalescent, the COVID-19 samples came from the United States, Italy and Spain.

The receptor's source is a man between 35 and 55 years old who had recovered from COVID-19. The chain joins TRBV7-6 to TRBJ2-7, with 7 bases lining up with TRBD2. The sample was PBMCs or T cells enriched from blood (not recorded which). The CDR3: CASTLGGGPSSYEQYF. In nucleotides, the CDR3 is TGTGCCAGCACCCTTGGCGGGGGACCCAGCTCCTACGAGCAGTACTTC.